What follows are 5 T cell receptor beta chains derived from one specimen sequenced in a study of cytomegalovirus exposure and HLA in healthy donors. Primers for the PCR totalled 60 Vbeta and 13 Jbeta. Assay used: immunoSEQ multiplex PCR; TCRdb lists only in-frame clones, some missing. This table has 90,000 to 95,000 clones, roughly 72% appearing once. Material for sequencing was PBMCs. All receptors come from a man aged 25-45 years in good health and CMV-seronegative.

The chain recombines TRBV6-5 with TRBJ2-7; D is possibly TRBD1 (7 bases). V dropped 7 bases and J dropped 6 bases, with 16 bases sitting between them. The CDR3 totals 13 residues. Per germline, CDR1 MNHEY and CDR2 SVGAGI. The DNA of the CDR3 is TGTGCCAGCACCCCAGGGGGACTCGGCGAGCAGTACTTC. Translation: CASTPGGLGEQYF.

This clone showed up just once. The chain uses TRBV7-2 and TRBJ2-7, with D maybe TRBD2 (5 bases). The germline V gene encodes CDR1 SGHTA and CDR2 FQGNSA. Trimming pared 2 bases from V and 0 bases from J, leaving 20 bases between. This CDR3 contains 18 residues. The CDR3 DNA reads as TGTGCCAGCAGCTTAACTGTCGGGGATAGGACGTACTCCTACGAGCAGTACTTC. This encodes CASSLTVGDRTYSYEQYF.

The rearrangement joins TRBV5-1 to TRBJ2-1; 7 nucleotides match TRBD2. Germline V gene data show CDR1 as SGHRS and CDR2 as YFSETQ. Trimming cost V 4 bases and J 0 bases; bases outside gene matches: 16. The CDR3 runs to 19 residues. CDR3 nucleotide sequence: TGCGCCAGCAGCCTCCCCGGCGGGAGTTGGACTTCCTCCTACAATGAGCAGTTCTTC. It encodes CASSLPGGSWTSSYNEQFF. The full variable domain, completed using reference TRBV5-1 and TRBJ2-1, is KAGVTQTPRYLIKTRGQQVTLSCSPISGHRSVSWYQQTPGQGLQFLFEYFSETQRNKGNFPGRFSGRQFSNSRSEMNVSTLELGDSALYLCASSLPGGSWTSSYNEQFFGPGTRLTVL.

The chain uses TRBV25-1 and TRBJ1-1; tentative D call: TRBD1 (6 bases). Between the trimmed V and J ends, which lost 2 bases and 1 base, there was a span of 8 bases. Germline loops: CDR1 MGHDK, CDR2 SYGVNS. This CDR3 contains 14 residues. CDR3 protein: CASSETGRNTEAFF. CDR3 sequence (DNA): TGTGCCAGCAGTGAAACAGGGAGGAACACTGAAGCTTTCTTT.

V is TRBV6-5 and J is TRBJ2-3; 8 bases match TRBD1. Germline trimming cut 6 bases from V and 2 bases from J; bases unmatched to any gene: 7. CDR1 and CDR2 (germline): MNHEY, SVGAGI. The CDR3 is 15 residues long. DNA of the CDR3: TGTGCCAGCAGCGCCGGGACAGGCCTCACAGATACGCAGTATTTT. The encoded protein is CASSAGTGLTDTQYF.